The clone carrying this T cell receptor beta chain has ten or more counts. Its antigen is currently unknown. The sample belongs to a study of CD8 T cells in ankylosing spondylitis. Findings and caveats of the study: A motif in TCR beta, a set of 8 or 9 highly homologous variants, appeared characteristic of ankylosing spondylitis blood. Clones linked to the disease showed a CD8+ phenotype. They occurred at relatively low frequencies in peripheral blood. Certain motif variants had earlier been reported in reactive arthritis synovial fluid and blood.

Scientists made TCR beta libraries using quantitative 5'-RACE with molecular barcodes. A single record per CDR3 protein comes from TCRdb applying MiXCR to the 5' RACE reads. The sample includes a few hundred thousand distinct CDR3 sequences, 8% of them seen just once. This CDR3 comprises 14 residues. V lost 2 bases, J lost 0 bases, and 8 bases lay in between. Sequencing was done on a sample of blood, either unsorted or a sorted T cell fraction (not recorded which). The sequence was obtained from a male donor with ankylosing spondylitis. The rearrangement links TRBV12-3 or TRBV12-4 to TRBJ2-7; D call uncertain. For the CDR3, the DNA is TGTGCCAGCAGTTTAAACTCAAACTCCTACGAGCAGTACTTC. Encoded protein: CASSLNSNSYEQYF.